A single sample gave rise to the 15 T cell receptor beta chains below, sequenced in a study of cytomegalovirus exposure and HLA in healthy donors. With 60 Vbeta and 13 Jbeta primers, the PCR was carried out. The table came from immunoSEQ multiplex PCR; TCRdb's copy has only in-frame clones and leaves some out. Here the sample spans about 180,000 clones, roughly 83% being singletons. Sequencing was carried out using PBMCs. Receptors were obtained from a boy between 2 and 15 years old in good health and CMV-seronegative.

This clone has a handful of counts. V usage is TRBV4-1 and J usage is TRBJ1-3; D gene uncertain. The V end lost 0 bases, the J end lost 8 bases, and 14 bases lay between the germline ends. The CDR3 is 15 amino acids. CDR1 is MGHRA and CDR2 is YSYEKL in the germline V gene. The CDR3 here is CASSQDNPGEDTIYF. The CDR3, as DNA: TGCGCCAGCAGCCAAGATAATCCCGGGGAAGACACCATATATTTT.

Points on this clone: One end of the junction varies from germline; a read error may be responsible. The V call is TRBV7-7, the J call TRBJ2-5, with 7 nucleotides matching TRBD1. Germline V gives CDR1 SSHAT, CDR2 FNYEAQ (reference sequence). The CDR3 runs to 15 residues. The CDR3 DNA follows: TGTGCTAGCAGCCCAGGGGGTATGATACAAGAGACCCAGTACTTC. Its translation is CASSPGGMIQETQYF.

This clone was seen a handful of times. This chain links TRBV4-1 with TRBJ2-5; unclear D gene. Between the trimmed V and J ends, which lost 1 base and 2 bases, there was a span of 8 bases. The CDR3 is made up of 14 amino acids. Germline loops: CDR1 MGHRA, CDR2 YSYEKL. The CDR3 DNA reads TGCGCCAGCAGCCAAGTGCAAGCACAAGAGACCCAGTACTTC. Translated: CASSQVQAQETQYF.

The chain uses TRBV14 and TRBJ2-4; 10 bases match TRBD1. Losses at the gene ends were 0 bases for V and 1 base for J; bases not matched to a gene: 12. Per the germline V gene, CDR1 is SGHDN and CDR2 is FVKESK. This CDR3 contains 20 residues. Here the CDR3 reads CASSQDRPGQGPGAKNIQYF. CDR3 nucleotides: TGTGCCAGCAGCCAAGATCGGCCGGGACAGGGGCCAGGGGCCAAAAACATTCAGTACTTC. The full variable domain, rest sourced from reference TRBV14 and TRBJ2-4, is EAGVTQFPSHSVIEKGQTVTLRCDPISGHDNLYWYRRVMGKEIKFLLHFVKESKQDESGMPNNRFLAERTGGTYSTLKVQPAELEDSGVYFCASSQDRPGQGPGAKNIQYFGAGTRLSVL.

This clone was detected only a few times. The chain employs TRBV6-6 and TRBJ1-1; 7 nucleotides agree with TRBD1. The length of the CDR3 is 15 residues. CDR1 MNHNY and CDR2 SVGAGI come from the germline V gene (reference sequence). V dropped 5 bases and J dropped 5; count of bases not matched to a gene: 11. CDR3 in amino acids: CASSTRAGGRTEAFF. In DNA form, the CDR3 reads TGTGCCAGCAGTACTAGGGCAGGGGGTAGGACTGAAGCTTTCTTT.

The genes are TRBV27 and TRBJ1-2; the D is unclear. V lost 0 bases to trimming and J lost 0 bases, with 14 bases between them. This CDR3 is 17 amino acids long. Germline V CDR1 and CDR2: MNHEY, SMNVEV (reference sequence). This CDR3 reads CASSLSSRQDPNYGYTF. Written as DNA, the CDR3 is TGTGCCAGCAGTTTATCTTCCCGCCAGGATCCTAACTATGGCTACACCTTC.

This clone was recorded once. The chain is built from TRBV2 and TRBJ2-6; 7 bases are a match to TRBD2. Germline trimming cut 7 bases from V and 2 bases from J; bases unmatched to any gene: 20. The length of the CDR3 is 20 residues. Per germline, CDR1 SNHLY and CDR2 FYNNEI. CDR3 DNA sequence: TGTGCCAGCACCTTCCGTCACTACGGGCAGGGAGGGGCTGGGGCCAACGTCCTGACTTTC. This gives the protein CASTFRHYGQGGAGANVLTF.

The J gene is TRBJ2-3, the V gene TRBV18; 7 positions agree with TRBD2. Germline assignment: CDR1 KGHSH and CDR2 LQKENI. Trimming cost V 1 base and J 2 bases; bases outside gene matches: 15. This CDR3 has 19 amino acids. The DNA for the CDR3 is TGTGCCAGCTCACCACGGGTAGCGGGTCCCACGAGGGCCACAGATACGCAGTATTTT. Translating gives CASSPRVAGPTRATDTQYF.

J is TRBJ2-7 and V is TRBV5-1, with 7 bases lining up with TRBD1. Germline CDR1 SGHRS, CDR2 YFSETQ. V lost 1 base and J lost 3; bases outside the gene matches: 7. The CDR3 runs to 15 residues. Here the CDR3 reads CASSLNPGQDYEQYF. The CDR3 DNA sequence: TGCGCCAGCAGCTTGAATCCCGGACAGGACTACGAGCAGTACTTC.

Written as DNA, the CDR3 is TGTGCCAGCAGCCGTCACGGTCTCGGGGAGCAGTACGTC. Translation gives CASSRHGLGEQYV. The chain carries TRBV5-6 and TRBJ2-7; D gene ambiguous. The V end was cut by 4 bases, the J end by 7 bases, with 15 bases between. CDR1 and CDR2 from the germline V gene are SGHDT and YYEEEE. The CDR3 runs 13 residues.

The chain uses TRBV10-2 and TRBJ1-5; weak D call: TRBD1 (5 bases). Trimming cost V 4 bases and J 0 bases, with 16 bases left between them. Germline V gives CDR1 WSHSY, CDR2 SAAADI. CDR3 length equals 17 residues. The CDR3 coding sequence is TGCGCCAGCAGTGGGCCGGACATGACCGCTAGCAATCAGCCCCAGCATTTT. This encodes CASSGPDMTASNQPQHF.

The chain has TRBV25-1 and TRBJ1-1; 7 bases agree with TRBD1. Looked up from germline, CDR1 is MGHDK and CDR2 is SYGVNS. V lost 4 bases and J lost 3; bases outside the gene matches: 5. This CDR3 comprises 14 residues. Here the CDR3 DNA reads TGTGCCAGCAGTGTGGGGACAGACTACACTGAAGCTTTCTTT. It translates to CASSVGTDYTEAFF.

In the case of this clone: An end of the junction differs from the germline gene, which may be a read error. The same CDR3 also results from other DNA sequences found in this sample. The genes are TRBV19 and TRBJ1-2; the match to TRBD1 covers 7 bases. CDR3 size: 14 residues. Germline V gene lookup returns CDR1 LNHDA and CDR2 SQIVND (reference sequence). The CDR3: CASSEKGATYGYTF. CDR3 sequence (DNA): TGCGCCAGTAGCGAGAAGGGGGCTACCTATGGCTACACCTTC.

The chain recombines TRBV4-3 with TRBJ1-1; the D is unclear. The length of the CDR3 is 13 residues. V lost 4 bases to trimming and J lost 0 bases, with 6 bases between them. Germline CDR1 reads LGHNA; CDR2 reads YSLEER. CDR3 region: CASSPDMNTEAFF. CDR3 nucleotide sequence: TGCGCCAGCAGCCCAGACATGAACACTGAAGCTTTCTTT.

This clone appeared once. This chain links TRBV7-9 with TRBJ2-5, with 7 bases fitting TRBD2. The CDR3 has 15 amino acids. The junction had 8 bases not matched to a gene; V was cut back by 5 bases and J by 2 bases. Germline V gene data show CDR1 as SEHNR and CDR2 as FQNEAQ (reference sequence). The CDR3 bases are TGTGCCAGCAGCCGCTCGCCGGGACTACAAGAGACCCAGTACTTC. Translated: CASSRSPGLQETQYF.